The rows below give T cell receptor beta chains drawn from one sample of a study of cytomegalovirus exposure and HLA in healthy donors. Sequenced by immunoSEQ multiplex PCR; TCRdb stores in-frame clones only, minus some. The table has 100,000 to 150,000 clones, roughly 89% seen once; the top ten hold around 1.1%. Specimen: PBMCs. The receptors stem from a woman under 30 in good health and CMV-seronegative. CDR3s include the opening cysteine and the closing phenylalanine or tryptophan. A D gene is named only where the DNA matches it firmly. Clone size is shown for a subset of rows, as once, few, many or a class of expanded clone.

V gene	J gene	clone size	D gene	CDR3 protein	CDR3 DNA
TRBV2	TRBJ2-7	.	.	CASSGGPSLAYEQYF	TGTGCCAGCAGTGGGGGGCCCTCATTGGCCTACGAGCAGTACTTC
TRBV6-5	TRBJ2-1	.	TRBD1	CASADRDRSGGLFF	TGTGCCAGCGCTGACAGGGACAGGTCGGGTGGGTTGTTCTTC
TRBV6-1	TRBJ1-5	.	.	CASSEYGGNSNQPQHF	TGTGCCAGCAGTGAATACGGCGGAAATAGCAATCAGCCCCAGCATTTT
TRBV27	TRBJ2-2	.	.	CASLSTTGELFF	TGTGCCAGCCTATCAACCACCGGGGAGCTGTTTTTT
TRBV4-2	TRBJ2-1	.	TRBD2	CASSQVASGGSSYNEQFF	TGTGCCAGCAGCCAAGTCGCTAGCGGGGGTAGCTCCTACAATGAGCAGTTCTTC
TRBV6-5	TRBJ1-2	.	.	CASSYVDIYGYTF	TGTGCCAGCAGTTACGTCGACATCTATGGCTACACCTTC
TRBV5-8	TRBJ2-7	.	.	CASSRQGLYEQYF	TGTGCCAGCAGCCGACAGGGACTCTACGAGCAGTACTTC
TRBV5-1	TRBJ2-5	once	TRBD1	CASSITGAQETQYF	TGCGCCAGCAGCATAACAGGGGCCCAAGAGACCCAGTACTTC
TRBV6-6	TRBJ2-7	.	TRBD1	CASSHEPSRGKHEQYF	TGTGCCAGCAGCCACGAGCCCAGCAGGGGGAAACACGAGCAGTACTTC
TRBV5-4	TRBJ1-2	.	.	CASSLAAGLHYGYTF	TGTGCCAGCAGCTTGGCCGCGGGGCTCCACTATGGCTACACCTTC
TRBV19	TRBJ1-1	.	.	CASSPGQRANTEAFF	TGTGCCAGTAGTCCCGGACAGCGTGCGAACACTGAAGCTTTCTTT
TRBV27	TRBJ1-1	.	TRBD1	CASRPDRGWTEAFF	TGTGCCAGCAGGCCAGACAGGGGATGGACTGAAGCTTTCTTT
TRBV30	TRBJ1-5	.	.	CAWSVGLGNQPQHF	TGTGCCTGGAGTGTCGGCCTAGGCAATCAGCCCCAGCATTTT
TRBV15	TRBJ2-1	.	TRBD1	CATSKDRVSYNEQFF	TGTGCCACCAGCAAGGACAGGGTCTCCTACAATGAGCAGTTCTTC
TRBV5-1	TRBJ1-1	.	.	CASSLPSGVNTEAFF	TGCGCCAGCAGCTTGCCCTCAGGGGTGAACACTGAAGCTTTCTTT
TRBV30	TRBJ2-5	.	.	CAWSPHQETQYF	TGTGCCTGGTCCCCACATCAAGAGACCCAGTACTTC
TRBV11-2	TRBJ2-5	.	.	CASSLERGTQYF	TGTGCCAGCAGCTTAGAGCGGGGGACCCAGTACTTC
TRBV4-1	TRBJ1-1	few	.	CASSQTAEAFF	TGCGCCAGCAGCCAAACGGCTGAAGCTTTCTTT
TRBV6-5	TRBJ2-3	.	TRBD2	CASSTVSGSLDTQYF	TGTGCCAGCAGTACCGTTAGCGGGAGTCTTGATACGCAGTATTTT
TRBV6-5	TRBJ1-5	.	TRBD1	CATVRDRGEQPQHF	TGTGCCACAGTCCGGGACAGGGGGGAGCAGCCCCAGCATTTT
TRBV6-5	TRBJ1-1	.	TRBD1	CASSPGGRGTEAFF	TGTGCCAGCAGTCCAGGGGGCAGGGGCACTGAAGCTTTCTTT
TRBV2	TRBJ2-5	.	.	CASSGGLSQETQYF	TGTGCCAGCAGTGGGGGACTGAGCCAAGAGACCCAGTACTTC
TRBV28	TRBJ1-2	.	.	CASTMIRDNYGYTF	TGTGCCAGCACCATGATCCGGGATAACTATGGCTACACCTTC
TRBV30	TRBJ1-4	.	.	CAYQGDNGEEKLFF	TGTGCCTACCAAGGGGACAATGGGGAGGAAAAACTGTTTTTT
TRBV28	TRBJ1-2	.	.	CASSRSSYGYTF	TGTGCCAGCAGTCGGAGTAGCTATGGCTACACCTTC
TRBV7-2	TRBJ1-5	.	.	CASSAHRGDNQPQHF	TGTGCCAGCAGCGCACACCGCGGGGACAATCAGCCCCAGCATTTT
TRBV5-1	TRBJ1-4	.	.	CASSLAQSNEKLFF	TGCGCCAGCAGCTTGGCACAGTCTAATGAAAAACTGTTTTTT
TRBV6-5	TRBJ2-3	.	.	CASCYREGTDTQYF	TGTGCCAGCTGTTACAGGGAGGGGACAGATACGCAGTATTTT
TRBV6-5	TRBJ1-2	.	.	CASSYSPGNYGYTF	TGTGCCAGCAGTTACTCACCAGGGAACTATGGCTACACCTTC
TRBV27	TRBJ2-5	.	TRBD2	CASSLTGEGETQYF	TGTGCCAGCAGTTTAACGGGGGAGGGAGAGACCCAGTACTTC
TRBV27	TRBJ1-4	.	.	CASSSYQDGEKLFF	TGTGCCAGCAGTTCCTACCAGGATGGTGAAAAACTGTTTTTT
TRBV6-6	TRBJ2-2	.	.	CASSYSSDPTGELFF	TGTGCCAGCAGTTACTCTAGCGACCCCACCGGGGAGCTGTTTTTT